This T cell receptor (beta chain) was profiled in a study of T-cell reconstitution after alpha-beta-depleted transplantation in children. Study-wide results and caveats: Surviving recipient T cells and thymic progenitors produced the high day-60 TCRbeta diversity seen in some patients. Several hundred expanded graft clones reportedly supplied alpha-beta T cells about two months after transplant.

This clonotype was recorded at least ten times. Its antigen is not known. TCRbeta library preparation incorporated unique molecular identifiers. TCRdb fed the PCR reads into MiXCR, producing one record per CDR3 protein. The sample holds about 200,000 distinct CDR3 sequences, approximately 6% seen once. The sample in question was PBMCs, obtained before TCRalphabeta/CD19-depleted stem cell transplant. This clonotype originated in a girl less than two years old with combined immunodeficiency, due to receive a stem cell transplant.

The DNA for the CDR3 is TGTGCCAGCAGTTTTATGCGAGTGGGGGGTGAGTACTTC. Residues: CASSFMRVGGEYF. V is TRBV28 and J is TRBJ2-7, with D maybe TRBD2 (6 bases). This CDR3 has 13 residues. CDR1 is MDHEN, CDR2 SYDVKM, per germline. Trimming pared 3 bases from V and 11 bases from J, leaving 17 bases between.